These 18 T cell receptor beta chains share one sample of origin, sequenced in a study of beta chain features in type 1 diabetes. Study-wide points: Among patients with Type 1 diabetes, TCRB CDR3s were moderately but significantly shorter in every one of the four CD4+ subsets.

Their target antigens are unknown. Of the isolated RNA, all was reverse transcribed, and so the sequenced material was expressed TCRB transcripts. Method: immunoSEQ multiplex PCR; TCRdb's copy keeps in-frame clones and lacks some. The repertoire holds under 300,000 clones, with about a fifth as singletons. Sequencing was done on a sample of naive CD4+ T cells from blood. All receptors derive from a middle-aged woman with type 1 diabetes.

The chain is built from TRBV4-3 and TRBJ1-2; D is undetermined. The CDR3 runs to 15 residues. Between the trimmed V and J ends, which lost 1 base and 3 bases, there was a span of 12 bases. CDR1 and CDR2 from the germline V gene are LGHNA and YSLEER. The CDR3 here is CASSQAPQDYYGYTF. DNA for the CDR3: TGCGCCAGCAGCCAAGCACCCCAGGACTACTATGGCTACACCTTC.

This rearrangement joins TRBV7-3 to TRBJ2-3; 8 bases are shared with TRBD1. The CDR3 totals 15 residues. Per germline, CDR1 SGHTA and CDR2 FQGTGA. Losses at the gene ends were 4 bases for V and 1 base for J; bases not matched to a gene: 4. The CDR3 DNA reads as TGTGCCAGCAGCTCGACGGGACAGGGCACAGATACGCAGTATTTT. Amino acid sequence: CASSSTGQGTDTQYF.

This chain joins TRBV9 and TRBJ2-6, with D unresolved. The CDR3 consists of 16 residues. Trimming removed 0 bases at V and 0 bases at J, with 7 bases between. Germline V gene sequence: CDR1 SGDLS, CDR2 YYNGEE. CDR3 nucleotides: TGTGCCAGCAGCGTAGGACGGAGCTCTGGGGCCAACGTCCTGACTTTC. This gives the protein CASSVGRSSGANVLTF.

This clone was found a few times. The rearrangement uses TRBV7-9 and TRBJ1-5, with D maybe TRBD1 (6 bases). V was shortened by 3 bases and J by 6 bases, with 12 bases between the two germline ends. Germline CDR1 SEHNR, CDR2 FQNEAQ (reference sequence). There are 14 residues in the CDR3. CDR3: CASSFPGDLQPQHF. CDR3 in DNA: TGTGCCAGCAGCTTTCCAGGGGATCTTCAGCCCCAGCATTTT. Full variable domain (rest looked up from reference TRBV7-9 and TRBJ1-5): DTGVSQNPRHKITKRGQNVTFRCDPISEHNRLYWYRQTLGQGPEFLTYFQNEAQLEKSRLLSDRFSAERPKGSFSTLEIQRTEQGDSAMYLCASSFPGDLQPQHFGDGTRLSIL.

This clone was observed a handful of times. This chain joins TRBV19 and TRBJ1-6; D not resolved. Trimming shortened V by 7 bases and J by 10 bases, and 14 bases separated the two germline ends. This CDR3 region has 13 residues. Germline CDR1 and CDR2: LNHDA and SQIVND (reference sequence). The CDR3 nucleotides read TGTGCCAGTAACTACGCTGGAGGGTCACCCCTCCACTTT. Protein product: CASNYAGGSPLHF.

V gene TRBV5-1 combines with J gene TRBJ2-5; 8 bases line up with TRBD2. V lost 4 bases and J lost 5; bases outside the gene matches: 4. The CDR3 is made up of 13 amino acids. The germline V gene encodes CDR1 SGHRS and CDR2 YFSETQ. The CDR3, as DNA: TGCGCCAGCAGCCAGACTAGCGTGGAGACCCAGTACTTC. This translates into CASSQTSVETQYF.

A few counts support this clone. This chain uses TRBV29-1 with TRBJ1-1; D might be TRBD1 (6 bases). The V gene lost 7 bases and the J gene lost 1 base, with 13 bases spanning the gap. The CDR3 has 13 amino acids. Germline loops: CDR1 SQVTM, CDR2 ANQGSEA. This CDR3 is CSASDRKNTEAFF. The CDR3, as DNA: TGCAGCGCCTCGGACAGAAAGAACACTGAAGCTTTCTTT.

V is TRBV6-5 and J is TRBJ2-5, with D possibly TRBD2 on 6 matching bases. CDR1 is MNHEY and CDR2 is SVGAGI in the germline V gene. CDR3 length: 15 amino acids. The ends were cut back, 2 bases at V and 5 bases at J, with 15 bases in the middle. The CDR3 sequence is CASSYPMGGKETQYF. The CDR3 nucleotides are TGTGCCAGCAGTTACCCCATGGGGGGTAAGGAGACCCAGTACTTC.

This clone was detected only a few times. The chain links TRBV11-1 to TRBJ2-1; the D is unclear. The CDR3 totals 11 residues. In germline, CDR1 is SGHAT, CDR2 FQDESV (reference sequence). Trimming removed 4 bases from V and 8 bases from J, with 6 bases in between. This chain's CDR3 is CASSSEDEQFF. The CDR3 nucleotides are TGTGCCAGCAGCTCCGAGGATGAGCAGTTCTTC.

V usage is TRBV29-1 and J usage is TRBJ2-5; 9 bases align to TRBD1. CDR1 and CDR2 from the germline V gene are SQVTM and ANQGSEA. The CDR3 has 12 residues. V was clipped by 7 bases and J by 4 bases; unmatched bases: 4. CDR3 residues: CSADRGGETQYF. CDR3 nucleotide sequence: TGCAGCGCCGACAGGGGGGGAGAGACCCAGTACTTC.

This clone was found a few times. The chain has TRBV6-6 and TRBJ2-7, with 8 nucleotides matching TRBD1. Germline CDR1 is MNHNY and CDR2 is SVGAGI (reference sequence). V trimming: 6 bases; J trimming: 6 bases; junction bases outside the gene matches: 13. The length of the CDR3 is 15 residues. The CDR3 sequence is CASRPGTGTGSEQYF. The CDR3, as DNA: TGTGCCAGCAGACCCGGCACGGGGACAGGCAGCGAGCAGTACTTC.

The genes are TRBV25-1 and TRBJ2-2, with D possibly being TRBD1 (5 bases). This CDR3 comprises 13 residues. The germline V gene has CDR1 MGHDK and CDR2 SYGVNS. Trimming took off 6 bases at V and 4 bases at J, with 9 bases between the two ends. CDR3 sequence reads: CASRYRPTGELFF. The CDR3 DNA sequence: TGTGCCAGCAGGTACAGGCCCACCGGGGAGCTGTTTTTT.

V gene TRBV28 combines with J gene TRBJ2-7; D possibly corresponds to TRBD2 (6 bases). Germline CDR1 MDHEN, CDR2 SYDVKM. The CDR3 is 15 amino acids. V lost 6 bases and J lost 3, with 18 bases in between. CDR3 region: CASRGTGSLRYEQYF. The CDR3 DNA reads as TGTGCCAGCAGGGGGACTGGAAGTCTCCGCTACGAGCAGTACTTC.

For this clone: This same CDR3 is encoded by further DNA sequences in the sample. V and J are TRBV14 and TRBJ2-7; D unclear. This CDR3 spans 11 amino acids. Germline V lookup: CDR1 SGHDN, CDR2 FVKESK. The V end was cut by 0 bases, the J end by 6 bases, with 3 bases between. The CDR3 reads CASSQDLEQYF. CDR3 in DNA: TGTGCCAGCAGCCAAGACCTCGAGCAGTACTTC.

V and J are TRBV7-3 and TRBJ2-1; 8 bases map to TRBD2. After removal of 5 bases from V and 5 bases from J, the junction contained 11 bases not matched to a gene. Germline V CDR1 and CDR2: SGHTA, FQGTGA. The length of the CDR3 is 16 residues. The CDR3 reads CASSQNSAGANNEQFF. The DNA of the CDR3 is TGTGCCAGCAGCCAAAATTCAGCGGGGGCCAACAATGAGCAGTTCTTC.

The chain joins TRBV19 to TRBJ2-6; 10 nucleotides line up with TRBD1. Germline V gene data show CDR1 as LNHDA and CDR2 as SQIVND (reference sequence). The CDR3 covers 17 residues. J lost 1 base, V lost 6 bases, and 6 bases had no gene match. For the CDR3, the DNA is TGTGCCAGTAGCAGGGACAGGGGCCCATCTGGGGCCAACGTCCTGACTTTC. Protein product: CASSRDRGPSGANVLTF.

V gene TRBV4-2 combines with J gene TRBJ2-1, with 10 bases fitting TRBD2. In germline, CDR1 is LGHNA, CDR2 YNFKEQ. The CDR3 sequence is 13 residues long. Germline trimming cut 5 bases from V and 8 bases from J; bases unmatched to any gene: 3. CDR3 protein: CASSEREGHEQFF. The CDR3 bases are TGTGCCAGCAGCGAGCGGGAGGGCCATGAGCAGTTCTTC.

This clone showed up just once. V usage is TRBV7-9 and J usage is TRBJ2-7; 10 bases line up with TRBD1. V trimming: 5 bases; J trimming: 6 bases; junction bases outside the gene matches: 4. Germline assignment: CDR1 SEHNR and CDR2 FQNEAQ (reference sequence). CDR3 length equals 13 residues. CDR3: CASSGQGDGEQYF. The CDR3 DNA follows: TGTGCCAGCAGCGGACAGGGGGACGGCGAGCAGTACTTC.